These 32 T cell receptor beta chains came from one sample sequenced in a study of blood T cells in healthy people across ages (dated by TCRdb to 2013 to 2016). Libraries came from 5' RACE. Sequencer: Illumina HiSeq 2500. A second PCR of about 6 to 12 cycles was run with a J-beta primer mix and a sample-barcoded 5' primer. In-frame beta chains were kept once TCRdb had trimmed the public reads at Q25 with fastp and called clones with MiXCR. Entries that share a CDR3 protein sequence are merged under the most common genes and DNA. The sample table records about 1.5 million distinct CDR3 sequences; about 40% of these occur just once. 7.9% of the sample is in the top ten clones. Sequencing used blood. The source of these receptors is a woman aged 18 to 35 in good health.

This clonotype occurred a few times. The chain carries TRBV19 and TRBJ2-7; 8 nucleotides align to TRBD2. The CDR3 length is 14 residues. Unmatched junction bases numbered 3, after V lost 5 bases and J lost 0 bases. In germline, CDR1 is LNHDA, CDR2 SQIVND (reference sequence). CDR3 DNA sequence: TGTGCCAGTAGTGTGGGACTAGACTCCTACGAGCAGTACTTC. Translation: CASSVGLDSYEQYF.

The rearrangement joins TRBV28 to TRBJ2-7; D perhaps matches TRBD1 (6 bases). The ends were cut back, 6 bases at V and 12 bases at J, with 27 bases in the middle. This CDR3 spans 15 amino acids. Germline CDR1 and CDR2: MDHEN and SYDVKM. This CDR3 is CASSPPGSGHRSLYF. The CDR3 nucleotides are TGTGCCAGCAGCCCCCCAGGTTCGGGACACCGTAGTCTGTACTTC.

V usage is TRBV5-1 and J usage is TRBJ2-3; no firm D call. Germline CDR1 and CDR2: SGHRS and YFSETQ. Trimming stripped 1 base from V and 2 bases from J, with 11 bases between. The CDR3 totals 15 residues. CDR3 coding DNA: TGCGCCAGCAGCTTGTCGCCCAGCCCCACAGATACGCAGTATTTT. This sequence encodes CASSLSPSPTDTQYF.

V is TRBV21-1 and J is TRBJ1-1; the tabulated D call, TRBD1, remains unverified against the DNA. TRBV21-1 is labeled a pseudogene. The CDR3 is 15 residues long. CDR3 coding DNA: TGTGCCAGCCTGAATGAGGGGGCAGGGTACACTGAAGCTTTCTTT. Its translation: CASLNEGAGYTEAFF.

The chain employs TRBV20-1 and TRBJ2-1; TRBD2 might be the D (7 bases). There are 15 residues in the CDR3. Germline lookup yields CDR1 DFQATT and CDR2 SNEGSKA (reference sequence). V gave up 0 bases and J gave up 3 bases, with 12 bases separating them. The CDR3 reads CSARDGGGLYNEQFF. CDR3 sequence (DNA): TGCAGTGCTAGAGATGGGGGGGGCCTCTACAATGAGCAGTTCTTC.

This clonotype was counted a few times. The chain couples TRBV10-3 to TRBJ2-1; maybe TRBD2 (6 bases). The DNA matches TRBJ2-7 better at its end, which makes the J call doubtful. The CDR3 is 15 amino acids. Germline CDR1 ENHRY, CDR2 SYGVKD. The CDR3, as DNA: TGTGCCATCAGTGAGCGGGACTCTTCCTACAATGAGCAGTACTTC. It specifies CAISERDSSYNEQYF.

About this clonotype: Mismatch with germline at one junction end may stem from a read error. The V call is TRBV20-1, the J call TRBJ2-5; 9 bases match TRBD1. CDR1 DFQATT and CDR2 SNEGSKA come from the germline V gene (reference sequence). This CDR3 has 13 amino acids. The CDR3 coding sequence is TGCGGTGCTTACCGGGACAGGGACGATGAGCAGTACTTC. Its protein is CGAYRDRDDEQYF.

The chain recombines TRBV19 with TRBJ2-1; a possible D gene is TRBD1 (6 bases). The CDR3 extends over 13 amino acids. V was trimmed by 4 bases and J by 8 bases, leaving 12 bases between them. CDR1 and CDR2 from the germline V gene are LNHDA and SQIVND (reference sequence). The CDR3 spells CASSREQGYEQFF. Here the CDR3 DNA reads TGTGCCAGTAGTAGAGAACAGGGCTATGAGCAGTTCTTC. Using reference TRBV19 and TRBJ2-1 for the parts outside the CDR3, the full variable domain is DGGITQSPKYLFRKEGQNVTLSCEQNLNHDAMYWYRQDPGQGLRLIYYSQIVNDFQKGDIAEGYSVSREKKESFPLTVTSAQKNPTAFYLCASSREQGYEQFFGPGTRLTVL.

V gene TRBV27 combines with J gene TRBJ2-7; perhaps D is TRBD1 or TRBD2 (5 bases each). The length of the CDR3 is 14 residues. Trimming took 6 bases from V and 2 from J, leaving 14 bases between them. Germline lookup yields CDR1 MNHEY and CDR2 SMNVEV (reference sequence). The CDR3 DNA sequence: TGTGCCAGCAGCCGGGGCCCAGTGCCCTACGAGCAGTACTTC. Its translation: CASSRGPVPYEQYF.

About this clonotype: The junction shows a germline mismatch at one end, possibly a read error. The chain is built from TRBV12-3 or TRBV12-4 and TRBJ1-5; D is unresolved. The CDR3 runs to 17 residues. The CDR3 is CASSFFLATPSNQPRHF. For the CDR3, the DNA is TGTGCCAGCAGTTTTTTTCTAGCCACCCCTAGCAATCAGCCCCGGCATTTT.

Worth noting for this clonotype: This clone may be a read error of a much larger clone one base away. This chain joins TRBV6-4 and TRBJ2-3, with D maybe TRBD2 (7 bases). Deletions cut 2 bases from V and 2 bases from J, with 11 bases between. The germline V gene encodes CDR1 MRHNA and CDR2 SNTAGT. This CDR3 is 15 amino acids long. CDR3 amino acids: CASSDGGGPTDTQYF. In DNA, the CDR3 is TGTGCCAGCAGTGACGGGGGGGGGCCCACAGATACGCAGTATTTT.

V is TRBV6-5 and J is TRBJ1-2; D is unclear. Trimming cost V 6 bases and J 2 bases, with 13 bases left between them. Germline CDR1 is MNHEY and CDR2 is SVGAGI. CDR3 length: 14 residues. The CDR3 nucleotides read TGTGCCAGCAGGAGTGGGCGACTGAACTATGGCTACACCTTC. It specifies CASRSGRLNYGYTF.

V is TRBV7-2 and J is TRBJ2-7; 8 bases fit TRBD1. The CDR3 runs 14 residues. Trimming cost V 6 bases and J 3 bases; bases outside gene matches: 7. Per the germline V gene, CDR1 is SGHTA and CDR2 is FQGNSA. CDR3 protein: CASRRTGLGYEQYF. In nucleotides, the CDR3 is TGTGCCAGCAGACGGACAGGGCTGGGCTACGAGCAGTACTTC. Full variable domain (missing parts from reference TRBV7-2 and TRBJ2-7): GAGVSQSPSNKVTEKGKDVELRCDPISGHTALYWYRQSLGQGLEFLIYFQGNSAPDKSGLPSDRFSAERTGGSVSTLTIQRTQQEDSAVYLCASRRTGLGYEQYFGPGTRLTVT.

The chain joins TRBV7-9 to TRBJ1-4; D might be TRBD1 (5 bases). The germline V and J ends were trimmed by 2 bases and 7 bases, with 14 bases remaining between them. Germline CDR1 and CDR2: SEHNR and FQNEAQ (reference sequence). CDR3 length: 15 residues. The CDR3 protein is CASSLSVGGAEKLFF. The CDR3 DNA reads as TGTGCCAGCAGCTTAAGTGTCGGGGGAGCTGAAAAACTGTTTTTT.

The chain is built from TRBV27 and TRBJ2-3, with TRBD1 matching over 8 bases. This CDR3 has 15 residues. The trim removed 2 bases at V and 3 bases at J, leaving 4 bases unmatched. CDR1 and CDR2 (germline): MNHEY, SMNVEV (reference sequence). The CDR3 reads CASSLAWTGTDTQYF. As DNA, the CDR3 is TGTGCCAGCAGTTTAGCGTGGACAGGGACAGATACGCAGTATTTT.

The V gene is TRBV12-3 or TRBV12-4, the J gene TRBJ2-2; D remains unclear. V lost 5 bases to trimming and J lost 4 bases, with 8 bases between them. This CDR3 comprises 13 residues. The CDR3 DNA follows: TGTGCCAGCAGTAATACGCCCACCGGGGAGCTGTTTTTT. Residues: CASSNTPTGELFF.

The CDR3 region has the DNA TGTGCCAGCAGTAGGTTGTCGGGACGGACAGAGAGCTCCTATAATTCACCCCTCCACTTT. Translated, it gives CASSRLSGRTESSYNSPLHF. J is TRBJ1-6 and V is TRBV27, with D perhaps matching TRBD1 (6 bases). V shed 5 bases and J shed 0 bases, with 23 bases lying between them. The CDR3 is 20 residues long. Per the germline V gene, CDR1 is MNHEY and CDR2 is SMNVEV (reference sequence).

This clonotype was seen a handful of times. The chain is built from TRBV2 and TRBJ2-1; 13 positions agree with TRBD2. The CDR3 contains 15 residues. Germline CDR1 SNHLY, CDR2 FYNNEI. With 7 bases clipped from V and 7 bases from J, the junction kept 7 bases outside the gene matches. CDR3 DNA sequence: TGTGCCAGCACGGGACTAGCGGGATATGGTAATGAGCAGTTCTTC. This codes for CASTGLAGYGNEQFF.

There are a few counts of this clonotype. The V gene is TRBV7-2, the J gene TRBJ2-7; D might be TRBD1 (6 bases). V lost 1 base and J 3 bases, leaving 10 bases between the germline ends. Germline assignment: CDR1 SGHTA and CDR2 FQGNSA. The CDR3 is made up of 14 amino acids. In nucleotides, the CDR3 is TGTGCCAGCAGCTTAGACAGGGAACTCTACGAGCAGTACTTC. Translation gives CASSLDRELYEQYF.

The sample holds many counts of this clonotype. The rearrangement uses TRBV4-1 and TRBJ2-7; 10 bases are shared with TRBD2. The trim removed 1 base at V and 2 bases at J, leaving 2 bases unmatched. Germline CDR1 MGHRA, CDR2 YSYEKL. The CDR3 has 15 amino acids. For the CDR3, the DNA is TGCGCCAGCAGCCAAGCGCTAGCGGGAGCCTACGAGCAGTACTTC. Amino acids: CASSQALAGAYEQYF.

This chain connects TRBV4-1 to TRBJ1-6; tentative D call: TRBD1 (5 bases). The CDR3 is 16 residues long. The germline gives CDR1 MGHRA, CDR2 YSYEKL. V was clipped by 8 bases and J by 0 bases, with 14 bases between them. CDR3 nucleotides: TGCGCCAGCGGACCGACAGTCAACTCCTATAATTCACCCCTCCACTTT. Its protein product is CASGPTVNSYNSPLHF.

This sequence joins TRBV12-5 and TRBJ1-2; 9 nucleotides match TRBD1. The CDR3 spans 17 residues. Germline V lookup: CDR1 LGHNT, CDR2 FRNRAP. Trimming cost V 1 base and J 8 bases; bases outside gene matches: 14. This CDR3 reads CASGLGLTGTGTSGYTF. DNA of the CDR3: TGTGCTAGTGGTTTGGGATTAACCGGGACAGGGACCTCAGGCTACACCTTC.

This clonotype was recorded a few times. V and J are TRBV4-1 and TRBJ2-5; weak D call: TRBD1 (5 bases). Trimming shortened V by 3 bases and J by 4 bases, and 12 bases separated the two germline ends. This CDR3 has 14 amino acids. Germline V lookup: CDR1 MGHRA, CDR2 YSYEKL. The CDR3 protein is CASSQSGIGETQYF. The CDR3 DNA follows: TGCGCCAGCAGCCAGTCAGGGATCGGAGAGACCCAGTACTTC.

This chain connects TRBV20-1 to TRBJ1-5, with D perhaps matching TRBD1 (6 bases). V lost 6 bases and J 0 bases, leaving 15 bases between the germline ends. This CDR3 spans 15 amino acids. Germline V gene sequence: CDR1 DFQATT, CDR2 SNEGSKA (reference sequence). The CDR3 coding sequence is TGCAGTGCGTTCAGGGGAGGGAATAGCAATCAGCCCCAGCATTTT. This gives the protein CSAFRGGNSNQPQHF.

The V call is TRBV3-1, the J call TRBJ2-1, with 8 bases lining up with TRBD1. Trimming at V came to 6 bases and at J to 11 bases, leaving 6 bases not matched to a gene. CDR1 and CDR2 (germline): LGHDT, YNNKEL (reference sequence). The CDR3 runs 12 residues. CDR3 DNA sequence: TGTGCCAGCAGTTTAACAGGGGGGCAGCAGTTCTTC. It is translated as CASSLTGGQQFF.

The V and J genes are TRBV28 and TRBJ2-1; D not resolved. There are 16 residues in the CDR3. CDR1 and CDR2 from the germline V gene are MDHEN and SYDVKM. V was shortened by 2 bases and J by 7 bases, with 18 bases between the two germline ends. CDR3 nucleotide sequence: TGTGCCAGCAGTTTAAGGTCTATCGGCCTTAGGAATGAGCAGTTCTTC. Amino acids: CASSLRSIGLRNEQFF.

This clonotype was counted only a few times. The chain employs TRBV10-3 and TRBJ2-1; D is possibly TRBD1 (5 bases). The assigned J gene may be wrong: the sequence end matches TRBJ2-7 better. Per the germline V gene, CDR1 is ENHRY and CDR2 is SYGVKD. CDR3 length equals 13 residues. The CDR3 loop reads CAIQASSYNEQYF. The CDR3, as DNA: TGTGCCATACAGGCCAGCTCCTACAATGAGCAGTACTTC.

This sequence joins TRBV10-3 and TRBJ2-7; TRBD2 might be the D (6 bases). The CDR3 contains 14 residues. V shed 4 bases and J shed 2 bases, with 12 bases lying between them. Germline values: CDR1 ENHRY, CDR2 SYGVKD. CDR3 sequence: CAISGLGGAYEQYF. The CDR3, as DNA: TGTGCCATCAGTGGGTTAGGAGGGGCCTACGAGCAGTACTTC.

The chain joins TRBV5-1 to TRBJ1-5; 7 nucleotides align to TRBD1. V lost 2 bases and J lost 7; bases outside the gene matches: 6. This CDR3 has 14 residues. From germline, CDR1 is SGHRS and CDR2 YFSETQ. The DNA for the CDR3 is TGCGCCAGCAGCTTCGGACAGGAGGGACAGCCCCAGCATTTT. Translation gives CASSFGQEGQPQHF.

V is TRBV9 and J is TRBJ1-2; 8 bases agree with TRBD1. CDR1 is SGDLS and CDR2 is YYNGEE in the germline V gene. V shed 3 bases and J 3 bases; nucleotides not matched to a gene: 10. This CDR3 has 16 amino acids. This chain's CDR3 is CASSGPSGGDYYGYTF. CDR3 bases: TGTGCCAGCAGCGGACCCTCAGGGGGCGATTACTATGGCTACACCTTC. The whole variable domain, filled in from reference TRBV9 and TRBJ1-2, reads DSGVTQTPKHLITATGQRVTLRCSPRSGDLSVYWYQQSLDQGLQFLIQYYNGEERAKGNILERFSAQQFPDLHSELNLSSLELGDSALYFCASSGPSGGDYYGYTFGSGTRLTVV.

This chain connects TRBV9 to TRBJ2-3; no reliable D call. The germline gives CDR1 SGDLS, CDR2 YYNGEE. The V gene lost 7 bases and the J gene lost 0 bases, with 15 bases spanning the gap. CDR3 length equals 15 residues. CDR3 bases: TGTGCCAGCTGTTATTCCGGGCGTAGCACAGATACGCAGTATTTT. It codes for CASCYSGRSTDTQYF.

The chain uses TRBV12-3 or TRBV12-4 and TRBJ2-7, with 10 bases matching TRBD1. CDR3 length equals 14 residues. V trimming: 5 bases; J trimming: 3 bases; junction bases outside the gene matches: 4. This chain's CDR3 is CASSGQGVFYEQYF. The CDR3 DNA reads TGTGCCAGCAGTGGACAGGGGGTCTTCTACGAGCAGTACTTC.